Given below is one T cell receptor beta chain in context. What it recognizes is unknown. The sample belongs to a study of cytomegalovirus exposure and HLA in healthy donors. As for the study in general: An earlier analysis found some 120 million unique TCR beta sequences from approximately 190 million T cells. General study results and limits: Prior analysis indicated that the majority of TCR beta V segments exhibited productivity approximately 87% or approximately 30% of the time. Common viral pathogens were later found to be apparently linked to several of the most significant clusters.

The PCR ran on 60 Vbeta and 13 Jbeta primers. Sequenced by immunoSEQ multiplex PCR; TCRdb stores in-frame clones only, minus some. The sample gives 200,000 or so clones, around four fifths of which show up once; around 6.3% is in the top ten. Material for sequencing was PBMCs. The TCR comes from a woman between 50 and 59 years old in good health and CMV-seropositive.

The CDR3 reads CASSIGGRATDTQYF. As DNA, the CDR3 is TGTGCCAGTAGTATAGGCGGCAGGGCCACAGATACGCAGTATTTT. The rearrangement links TRBV19 to TRBJ2-3, with D possibly matching TRBD1 (5 bases). The CDR3 consists of 15 residues. V gave up 1 base and J gave up 2 bases, with 10 bases separating them. The germline V gene has CDR1 LNHDA and CDR2 SQIVND (reference sequence).